The 9 T cell receptor beta chains listed next were all sequenced from one sample in a study of OX40 agonist ivuxolimab in advanced cancers. TCRdb's copy holds only in-frame clones and misses some; the assay was immunoSEQ multiplex PCR. The profile shows around 70,000 clones, 85% of them singletons. The specimen comprised CD4+ or CD8+ T cells sorted from blood, sampled in a trial of the OX40 agonist ivuxolimab. These TCRs come from an adult with an advanced solid tumor such as melanoma, head and neck, liver or kidney cancer.

This chain connects TRBV11-2 to TRBJ2-7; TRBD1 matches 7 bases. Per germline, CDR1 SGHAT and CDR2 FQNNGV. V dropped 5 bases and J dropped 0; count of bases not matched to a gene: 7. The length of the CDR3 is 15 residues. CDR3 sequence reads: CASSAPGQYSYEQYF. DNA of the CDR3: TGTGCCAGCAGCGCCCCGGGACAGTACTCCTACGAGCAGTACTTC.

This sequence joins TRBV11-2 and TRBJ2-7; TRBD1 matches at 9 bases. V gave up 6 bases and J gave up 1 base; unmatched junction bases: 10. Per germline, CDR1 SGHAT and CDR2 FQNNGV. The CDR3 has 16 residues. The CDR3 coding sequence is TGTGCCAGCAGACTAAGGGCGGGACAGGGTTCCTACGAGCAGTACTTC. It encodes CASRLRAGQGSYEQYF.

V is TRBV27 and J is TRBJ2-2; D may be TRBD1 or TRBD2 (5 bases each). Germline CDR1 reads MNHEY; CDR2 reads SMNVEV (reference sequence). CDR3 length equals 14 residues. Trimming removed 6 bases from V and 5 bases from J, with 13 bases in between. CDR3 sequence reads: CASRRDPITGELFF. The CDR3 region has the DNA TGTGCCAGCAGGAGGGACCCGATAACCGGGGAGCTGTTTTTT.

The chain is built from TRBV10-1 and TRBJ2-7; weak D call: TRBD2 (7 bases). The germline V gene encodes CDR1 WNHNN and CDR2 SYGVQD (reference sequence). The CDR3 runs to 14 residues. The V and J ends lost 4 bases and 7 bases respectively, with 17 bases between them. The CDR3 loop reads CASSAGQLAREQYF. In DNA form, the CDR3 reads TGCGCCAGCAGTGCGGGACAACTAGCGAGAGAGCAGTACTTC.

V gene TRBV5-1 combines with J gene TRBJ1-1, with unresolved D. Germline CDR1 is SGHRS and CDR2 is YFSETQ. This CDR3 contains 15 residues. The V and J ends lost 4 bases and 1 base respectively, with 14 bases between them. The CDR3 is CASSPTSHANTEAFF. DNA of the CDR3: TGCGCCAGCAGCCCCACGAGCCACGCGAACACTGAAGCTTTCTTT.

This sequence joins TRBV4-2 and TRBJ1-5; TRBD1 might be the D (6 bases). Germline lookup yields CDR1 LGHNA and CDR2 YNFKEQ. This CDR3 contains 16 residues. V dropped 3 bases and J dropped 4 bases, with 16 bases sitting between them. The CDR3 region is CASSHGQGIINQPQHF. CDR3 DNA: TGTGCCAGCAGCCACGGTCAGGGGATAATTAATCAGCCCCAGCATTTT.

The V and J genes are TRBV28 and TRBJ1-6; 11 bases line up with TRBD1. The CDR3 runs to 16 residues. Germline V gene data show CDR1 as MDHEN and CDR2 as SYDVKM. With V trimmed by 6 bases and J by 3 bases, 4 bases remained unmatched. CDR3 DNA sequence: TGTGCCAGCAGCCCCGGGACAGGGGGCTATAATTCACCCCTCCACTTT. Translating gives CASSPGTGGYNSPLHF.

Comments on this clone: The junction departs from the called germline gene at one end, perhaps through a read error. The identical CDR3 is also encoded by other nucleotide sequences in the sample. The CDR3 loop is CASSLAAADSNQPQHF. As DNA, the CDR3 is TGCGCCAGCAGCTTGGCGGCAGCTGATAGCAATCAGCCCCAGCATTTT. The chain couples TRBV5-6 to TRBJ1-5; the D is unclear. The germline V gene encodes CDR1 SGHDT and CDR2 YYEEEE. This CDR3 region has 16 residues. Drawing the rest from reference TRBV5-6 and TRBJ1-5, the complete variable domain is DAGVTQSPTHLIKTRGQQVTLRCSPKSGHDTVSWYQQALGQGPQFIFQYYEEEERQRGNFPDRFSGHQFPNYSSELNVNALLLGDSALYLCASSLAAADSNQPQHFGDGTRLSIL.

The gene calls are TRBV10-3 and TRBJ2-7; 10 bases align to TRBD1. CDR3 size: 18 residues. J was trimmed by 2 bases and V by 1 base; bases with no gene match: 11. Germline V lookup: CDR1 ENHRY, CDR2 SYGVKD. CDR3 DNA: TGTGCCATCAGTGAGTGGGGTACCGGGACAGGGGAAACCTACGAGCAGTACTTC. Protein sequence: CAISEWGTGTGETYEQYF.